Described below is a single T cell receptor (beta chain) sequence and its context. TCRdb called the 5' RACE reads again in MiXCR, with one record for every CDR3 protein. The table shows fewer than 900,000 distinct CDR3 sequences, with over 20% occurring only once. The data derive from a study of identical twins. The data were also submitted as part of a second study, on T cells expressing NK-cell markers. From that study: About 6 donors had dominant NKG2C+ clonotypes that comprised about 1.0-7.5% of their CD8+ T cells.

The sequenced sample was PBMCs. The clonotype comes from a woman aged 18-29 years in good health.

CDR3 amino acids: CASSFSENSLSYNEQFF. The DNA of the CDR3 is TGTGCCAGCAGTTTTAGTGAGAACAGTCTCTCCTACAATGAGCAGTTCTTC. V is TRBV6-2 or TRBV6-3 and J is TRBJ2-1; no clear D gene. The germline V gene has CDR1 MNHEY and CDR2 SVGEGT. The CDR3 has 17 amino acids. Trimming shortened V by 4 bases and J by 0 bases, and 16 bases separated the two germline ends.